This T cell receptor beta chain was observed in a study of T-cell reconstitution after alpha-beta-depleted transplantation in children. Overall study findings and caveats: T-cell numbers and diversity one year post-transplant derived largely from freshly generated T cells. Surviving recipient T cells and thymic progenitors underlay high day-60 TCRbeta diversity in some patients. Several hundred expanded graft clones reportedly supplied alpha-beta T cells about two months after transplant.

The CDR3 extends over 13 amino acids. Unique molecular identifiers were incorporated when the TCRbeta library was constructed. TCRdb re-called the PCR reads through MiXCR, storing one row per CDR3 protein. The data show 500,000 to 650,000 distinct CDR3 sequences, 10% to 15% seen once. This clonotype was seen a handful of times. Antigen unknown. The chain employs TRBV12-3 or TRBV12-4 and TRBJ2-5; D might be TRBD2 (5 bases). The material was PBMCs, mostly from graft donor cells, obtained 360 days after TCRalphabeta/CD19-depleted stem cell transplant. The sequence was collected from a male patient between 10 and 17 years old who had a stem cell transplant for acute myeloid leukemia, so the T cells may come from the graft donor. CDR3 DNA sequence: TGTGGGTCGAGGCTAGCACCCCGAACGGCCCAGTACTTC. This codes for CGSRLAPRTAQYF.